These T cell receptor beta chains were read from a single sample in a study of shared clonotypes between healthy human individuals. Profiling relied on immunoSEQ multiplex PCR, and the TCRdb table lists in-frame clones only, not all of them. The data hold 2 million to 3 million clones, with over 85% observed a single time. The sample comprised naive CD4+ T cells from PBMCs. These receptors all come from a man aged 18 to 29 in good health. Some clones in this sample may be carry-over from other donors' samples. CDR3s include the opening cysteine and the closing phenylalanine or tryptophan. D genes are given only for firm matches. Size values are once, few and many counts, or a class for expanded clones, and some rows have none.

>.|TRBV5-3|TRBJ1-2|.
TGTGCCAGAAGCTTGGAAAGCCCTGCTAACTATGGCTACACCTTC
CARSLESPANYGYTF
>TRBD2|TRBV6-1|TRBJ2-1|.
TGTGCCAGCAGTGATTGGAGACTAGCGGGAGGCAATGAGCAGTTCTTC
CASSDWRLAGGNEQFF
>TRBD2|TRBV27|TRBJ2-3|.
TGTGCCAGCAGAACCGGGACTAGCGGGATAGGGGGAACAGATACGCAGTATTTT
CASRTGTSGIGGTDTQYF
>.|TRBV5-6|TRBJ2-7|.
TGTGCCAGCAGCCCGGGGAGCAGCCCGGGGATCTACGAGCAGTACTTC
CASSPGSSPGIYEQYF
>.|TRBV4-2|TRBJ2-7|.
TGTGCCAGCAGCCAAGAGGTAGTAGCGAGGGCGGGTGAGCAGTACTTC
CASSQEVVARAGEQYF
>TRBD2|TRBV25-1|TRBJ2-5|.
TGTGCCAGTACAGCGGGAGCGTCAGAGACCCAGTACTTC
CASTAGASETQYF
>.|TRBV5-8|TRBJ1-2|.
TGTGCCAGCAGCTTGGCCCTCAGGTCTGGGGACTATGGCTACACCTTC
CASSLALRSGDYGYTF
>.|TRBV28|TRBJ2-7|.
TGTGCCAGCACCTCTGGGGGCTCCTACGAGCAGTACTTC
CASTSGGSYEQYF
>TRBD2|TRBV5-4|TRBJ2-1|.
TGTGCCAGCAGCTTCTCAGCCGCGGGGGATGAGCAGTTCTTC
CASSFSAAGDEQFF
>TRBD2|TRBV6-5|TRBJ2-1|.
TGTGCCAGCAGTTACTCGGGACTAGCGGGGAATGAGCAGTTCTTC
CASSYSGLAGNEQFF
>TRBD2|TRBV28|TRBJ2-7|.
TGTGCCAGCAGTTTATCTGGGGGGGGTCCCTACGAGCAGTACTTC
CASSLSGGGPYEQYF
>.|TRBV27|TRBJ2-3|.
TGTGCCAGCAGTCGTCTTGGGGATACGCAGTATTTT
CASSRLGDTQYF
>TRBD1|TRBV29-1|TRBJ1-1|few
TGCAGCGTTGAACCAGGGGGCACTGAAGCTTTCTTT
CSVEPGGTEAFF
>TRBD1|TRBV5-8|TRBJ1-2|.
TGTGCCAGCAGCTCAAAGGACAGGGGATTGAACGGTGGCTACACCTTC
CASSSKDRGLNGGYTF
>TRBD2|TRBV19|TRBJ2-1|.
TGTGCCAGTAGTATATTTTTAGGGGAGGGCCTTTATGAGCAGTTCTTC
CASSIFLGEGLYEQFF
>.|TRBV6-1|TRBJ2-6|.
TGTGCCAGCAAAGGGTACAACTCTGGGGCCAACGTCCTGACTTTC
CASKGYNSGANVLTF
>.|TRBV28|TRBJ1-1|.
TGTGCCAGCAGTTTGCGGTACACTGAAGCTTTCTTT
CASSLRYTEAFF
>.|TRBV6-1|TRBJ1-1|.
TGTGCCAGCATGTTTACAGCTAAAGGGGCTGAAGCTTTCTTT
CASMFTAKGAEAFF
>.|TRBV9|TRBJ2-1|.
TGTGCCAGCAGCGTCGGAGCACCCGGGTACAATGAGCAGTTCTTC
CASSVGAPGYNEQFF
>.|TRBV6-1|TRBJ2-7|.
TGTGCCAGCAGTGGGCCAATTGGCCTGGGTCCATACGAGCAGTACTTC
CASSGPIGLGPYEQYF
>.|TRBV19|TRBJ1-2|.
TGTGCCAGTAGTATTGGGGGGTCTTATGGCTACACCTTC
CASSIGGSYGYTF
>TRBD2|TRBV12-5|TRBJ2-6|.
TGTGCTAGTGGTTTCGGCAGCGGGAGGAGCTCTGGGGCCAACGTCCTGACTTTC
CASGFGSGRSSGANVLTF
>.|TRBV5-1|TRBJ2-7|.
TGCGCCAGCAGCTTGATCGGACGGAGCTACGAGCAGTACTTC
CASSLIGRSYEQYF
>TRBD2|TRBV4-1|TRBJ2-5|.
TGCGCCAGCAGCCAAGAAACAGCGGGAGGAGAGACCCAGTACTTC
CASSQETAGGETQYF
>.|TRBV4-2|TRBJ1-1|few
TGTGCCAGCAGCCAAGTGAGCGAGATGAACACTGAAGCTTTCTTT
CASSQVSEMNTEAFF
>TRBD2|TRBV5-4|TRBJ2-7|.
TGTGCCAGCAGCCCTAGAGTAGCGGGAGACACCTACGAGCAGTACTTC
CASSPRVAGDTYEQYF
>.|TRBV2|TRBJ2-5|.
TGTGCCAGCAGCGCACCACTACGGGGGACATGGTCACGAGAGACCCAGTACTTC
CASSAPLRGTWSRETQYF
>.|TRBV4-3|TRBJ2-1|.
TGCGCCAGCAGCCAAGATGGGACACCCTTCTACAATGAGCAGTTCTTC
CASSQDGTPFYNEQFF
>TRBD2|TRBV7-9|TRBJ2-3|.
TGTGCCAGCAGCTTAGTGACTAGCGGGAGAGGTCATGATACGCAGTATTTT
CASSLVTSGRGHDTQYF
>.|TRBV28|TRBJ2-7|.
TGTGCCAGCAGTTTAGGCAGGGCCTACGAGCAGTACTTC
CASSLGRAYEQYF
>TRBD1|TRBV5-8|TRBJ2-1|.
TGTGCCAGCAGCTTGGCACAGGGGTACTACAATGAGCAGTTCTTC
CASSLAQGYYNEQFF
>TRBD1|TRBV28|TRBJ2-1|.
TGTGCCAGCAGTTCCCACAGGGGGCTGAGCTCCTACAATGAGCAGTTCTTC
CASSSHRGLSSYNEQFF
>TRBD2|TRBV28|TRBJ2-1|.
TGTGCCAGCAGTTTTCCGACCCTTGGGACTAGCCTTAATGAGCAGTTCTTC
CASSFPTLGTSLNEQFF
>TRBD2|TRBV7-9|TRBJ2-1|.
TGTGCCAGCAGCTCGATGGGACTAGCGGGAGCGTCCTACAATGAGCAGTTCTTC
CASSSMGLAGASYNEQFF
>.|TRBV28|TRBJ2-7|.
TGTGCCAGCAGGGACTCAGGAGGGGCGCGTTCCTACGAGCAGTACTTC
CASRDSGGARSYEQYF
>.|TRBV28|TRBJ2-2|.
TGTGCCAGCAGTTTTCTGGGTGCCCTAGTTCGGACCGGGGAGCTGTTTTTT
CASSFLGALVRTGELFF
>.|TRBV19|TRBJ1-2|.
TGTGCCAGTAAGGCGGGGATAGGCTATGGCTACACCTTC
CASKAGIGYGYTF
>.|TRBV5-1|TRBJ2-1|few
TGCGCCAGCAGCTTGACTAACAATGAGCAGTTCTTC
CASSLTNNEQFF
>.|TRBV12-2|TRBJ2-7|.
TGTGCAAGTCGCTTAGCCCCGTCCAGAGGACTAGCGGGCTACTACGAGCAGTACTTC
CASRLAPSRGLAGYYEQYF
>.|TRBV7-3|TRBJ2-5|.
TGTGCCAGCAGCTTGGGACCCCAAGAGACCCAGTACTTC
CASSLGPQETQYF
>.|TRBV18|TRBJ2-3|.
TGTGCCAGCTCACCACCCATACCCGGACTACGAACAGATACGCAGTATTTT
CASSPPIPGLRTDTQYF
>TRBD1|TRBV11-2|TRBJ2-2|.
TGTGCCAGCAGCTCAGTTGGACAGGTCGGGGAGCTGTTTTTT
CASSSVGQVGELFF
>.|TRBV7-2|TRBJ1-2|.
TGTGCCAGCAGCTTGTCGGTCGGAGCTAACTATGGCTACACCTTC
CASSLSVGANYGYTF
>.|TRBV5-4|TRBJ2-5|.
TGTGCCAGCAGCTTGGGTAGCAGCCAAGAGACCCAGTACTTC
CASSLGSSQETQYF
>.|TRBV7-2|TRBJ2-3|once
TGTGCCAGCAGCTTAGCCGGCGTCGCTACCACAGATACGCAGTATTTT
CASSLAGVATTDTQYF
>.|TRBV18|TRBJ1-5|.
TGTGCCAGCTCACCCCTTTCAGGAACTAATCAGCCCCAGCATTTT
CASSPLSGTNQPQHF
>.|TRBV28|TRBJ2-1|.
TGTGCCAGCAGTTTAGAGGGTGAGCAGTTCTTC
CASSLEGEQFF
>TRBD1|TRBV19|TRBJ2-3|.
TGTGCCAGTACCGCCGTGAGGACAGGGGGCAGCGATACGCAGTATTTT
CASTAVRTGGSDTQYF
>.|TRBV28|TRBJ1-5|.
TGTGCCAGCAGTTTATTTATGGATCAGCCCCAGCATTTT
CASSLFMDQPQHF
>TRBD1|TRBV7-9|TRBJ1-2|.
TGTGCCAGCAGCCGGGACAGGGTTTATGGCTACACCTTC
CASSRDRVYGYTF
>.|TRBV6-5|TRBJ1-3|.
TGTGCCAGCACCCCCCTCAGCTCTGGAAACACCATATATTTT
CASTPLSSGNTIYF
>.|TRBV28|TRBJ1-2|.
TGTGCCAGCAGCTTCAGTGGAAACTATGGCTACACCTTC
CASSFSGNYGYTF
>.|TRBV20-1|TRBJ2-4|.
TGCAGTGCCGTCCTACCGGGACTTCAGTACTTC
CSAVLPGLQYF
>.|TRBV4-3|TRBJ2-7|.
TGCGCCAGCAGCCAAGATTACCTCTCCTACGAGCAGTACTTC
CASSQDYLSYEQYF